The source of this TCR beta chain is a study of T cell responses to AZD1222 COVID-19 vaccine. Findings and limits, study-wide: Spike regions recognized by vaccine-associated CD4 TCRs spanned the protein, led by 160-218 and 743-854.

Repertoires were generated with immunoSEQ multiplex PCR, while TCRdb's copy carries only in-frame clones and drops some. Among fewer than 200,000 clones listed, around 92% were seen once. From germline, CDR1 is LNHDA and CDR2 SQIVND (reference sequence). The CDR3 loop spans 15 amino acids. Trimming removed 6 bases at V and 8 bases at J, with 20 bases between. Turning to this clone: Its target is not known.

The sequencing here drew on peripheral blood, taken on day 0 of AZD1222 vaccination. V usage is TRBV19 and J usage is TRBJ2-1; D perhaps matches TRBD2 (6 bases). The TCR sequence derives from an adult in good health. CDR3 protein: CASRGGGAPGYEQFF. DNA of the CDR3: TGTGCCAGTAGAGGCGGCGGGGCCCCAGGATATGAGCAGTTCTTC.